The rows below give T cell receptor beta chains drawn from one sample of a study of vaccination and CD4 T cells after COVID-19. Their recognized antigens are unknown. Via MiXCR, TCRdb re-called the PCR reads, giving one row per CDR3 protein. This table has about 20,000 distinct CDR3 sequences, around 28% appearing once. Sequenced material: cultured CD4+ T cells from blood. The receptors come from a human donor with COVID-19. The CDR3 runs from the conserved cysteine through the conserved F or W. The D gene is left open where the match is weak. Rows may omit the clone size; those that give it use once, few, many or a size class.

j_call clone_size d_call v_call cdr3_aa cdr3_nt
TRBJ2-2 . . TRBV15 CATSRGGSNTGELFF TGTGCCACCAGCAGAGGGGGTTCAAACACCGGGGAGCTGTTTTTT
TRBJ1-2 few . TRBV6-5 CASSSAAGAYGYTF TGTGCCAGCAGTTCGGCGGCAGGAGCCTATGGCTACACCTTC
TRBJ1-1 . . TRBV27 CASSLKEYTEAFF TGTGCCAGCAGTTTAAAAGAATACACTGAAGCTTTCTTT
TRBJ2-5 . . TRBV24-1 CATSDHGKGQETQYF TGTGCCACCAGTGACCACGGCAAAGGCCAAGAGACCCAGTACTTC
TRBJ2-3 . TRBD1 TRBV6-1 CASSEAAGGTTQYF TGTGCCAGCAGTGAAGCGGCAGGGGGCACAACGCAGTATTTT
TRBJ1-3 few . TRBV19 CASSIGPGRSSGNTIYF TGTGCCAGTAGTATAGGTCCGGGACGTAGCTCTGGAAACACCATATATTTT
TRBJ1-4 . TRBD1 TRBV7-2 CASSERQGRPEKLFF TGTGCCAGCAGCGAACGACAGGGCCGCCCTGAAAAACTGTTTTTT
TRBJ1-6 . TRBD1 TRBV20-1 CSARDGGQNNSPLHF TGCAGTGCTAGAGATGGGGGACAGAATAATTCACCCCTCCACTTT
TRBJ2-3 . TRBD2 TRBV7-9 CASSLVEASGATDTQYF TGTGCCAGCAGCTTAGTCGAGGCTAGCGGCGCCACAGATACGCAGTATTTT
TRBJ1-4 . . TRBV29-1 CSVLSGALNEKLFF TGCAGCGTTCTTTCGGGAGCCCTTAATGAAAAACTGTTTTTT
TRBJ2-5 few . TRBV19 CASSMVGGAQYF TGTGCCAGTAGTATGGTCGGAGGGGCCCAGTACTTC
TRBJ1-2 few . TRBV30 CAWTSTGGGYTF TGTGCCTGGACCTCGACAGGAGGGGGCTACACCTTC
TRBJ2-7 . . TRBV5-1 CASSLASRGGSEQYF TGCGCCAGCAGCTTGGCTTCACGAGGTGGTAGCGAGCAGTACTTC
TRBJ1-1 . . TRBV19 CASTFNTEAFF TGTGCCAGTACCTTTAACACTGAAGCTTTCTTT
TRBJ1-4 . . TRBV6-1 CAGGGMWEKLFF TGTGCCGGGGGTGGGATGTGGGAAAAACTGTTTTTT
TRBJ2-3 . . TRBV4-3 CASSQAAKDTQYF TGCGCCAGCAGCCAAGCAGCTAAGGATACGCAGTATTTT
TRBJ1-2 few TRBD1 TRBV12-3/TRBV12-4 CASSLSRTGHYGYTF TGTGCCAGCAGTTTAAGCCGGACAGGGCACTATGGCTACACCTTC
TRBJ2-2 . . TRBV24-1 CATSDFYGNTGELFF TGTGCCACCAGTGATTTCTACGGTAACACCGGGGAGCTGTTTTTT
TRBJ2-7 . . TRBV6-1 CASSVARTYEQYF TGTGCCAGCAGTGTGGCACGGACCTACGAGCAGTACTTC
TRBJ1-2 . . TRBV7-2 CASSLDSSSGYTF TGTGCCAGCAGCTTAGATAGTAGCAGTGGCTACACCTTC
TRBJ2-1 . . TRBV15 CATSRRQSPYNEQFF TGTGCCACCAGCAGAAGACAGTCACCGTACAATGAGCAGTTCTTC
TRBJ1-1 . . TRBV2 CASSERDRNTEAFF TGTGCCAGCAGTGAGCGAGACAGGAACACTGAAGCTTTCTTT
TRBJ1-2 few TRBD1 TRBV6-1 CASRPAGTGGGYTF TGTGCCAGCAGGCCAGCCGGGACAGGGGGTGGCTACACCTTC
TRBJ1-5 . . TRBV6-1 CASSDTWDQPQHF TGTGCCAGCAGTGACACTTGGGATCAGCCCCAGCATTTT
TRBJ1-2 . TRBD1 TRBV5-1 CASSLPLTGGSYGYTF TGCGCCAGCAGCTTGCCCCTAACAGGGGGCTCCTATGGCTACACCTTC
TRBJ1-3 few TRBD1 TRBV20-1 CSAKWTGNGNTIYF TGCAGTGCTAAGTGGACAGGGAACGGAAACACCATATATTTT
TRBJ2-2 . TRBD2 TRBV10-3 CATSVGGGRPGELFF TGTGCCACCTCGGTCGGGGGGGGCCGACCCGGGGAGCTGTTTTTT
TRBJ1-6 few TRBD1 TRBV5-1 CASSGMTGVNSPLHF TGCGCCAGCAGCGGAATGACAGGGGTGAATTCACCCCTCCACTTT
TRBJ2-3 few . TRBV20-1 CSARDPGVGTDTQYF TGCAGTGCTAGGGACCCAGGTGTCGGCACAGATACGCAGTATTTT
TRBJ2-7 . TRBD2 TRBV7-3 CASSKSGGALDEQYF TGTGCCAGCAGCAAAAGCGGGGGGGCTTTGGACGAGCAGTACTTC
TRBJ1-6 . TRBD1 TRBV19 CASSIDGGQASSYNSPLHF TGTGCCAGTAGTATAGACGGAGGACAGGCGAGCTCCTATAATTCACCCCTCCACTTT
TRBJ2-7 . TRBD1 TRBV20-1 CSARGRKQGETYEQYF TGCAGTGCTAGAGGTAGGAAACAGGGGGAGACCTACGAGCAGTACTTC
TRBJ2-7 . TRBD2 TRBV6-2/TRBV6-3 CASKTSGGALEQYF TGTGCCAGCAAGACTAGCGGGGGGGCTCTCGAGCAGTACTTC
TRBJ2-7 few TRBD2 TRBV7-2 CASSLGPGGNYEQYF TGTGCCAGCAGCTTAGGCCCGGGGGGGAACTACGAGCAGTACTTC
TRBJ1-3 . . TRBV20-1 CSAPAPQSGNTIYF TGCAGTGCTCCAGCCCCGCAGTCTGGAAACACCATATATTTT
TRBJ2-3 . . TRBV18 CASAKLEDTQYF TGTGCCAGCGCAAAGCTGGAGGATACGCAGTATTTT
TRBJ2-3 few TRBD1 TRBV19 CASSRGQGVTQYF TGTGCCAGTAGCCGCGGACAGGGGGTAACTCAGTATTTT
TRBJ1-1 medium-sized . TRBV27 CASRPADSREAFF TGTGCCAGCAGACCTGCGGACAGCCGTGAAGCTTTCTTT
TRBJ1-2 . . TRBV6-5 CASSYSTGIYGYTF TGTGCCAGCAGTTACTCAACCGGAATCTATGGCTACACCTTC
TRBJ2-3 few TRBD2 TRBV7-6 CASSPRLAGYSDTQYF TGTGCCAGCAGCCCGAGACTAGCGGGATATTCAGATACGCAGTATTTT
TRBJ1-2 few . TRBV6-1 CASSGAGLANYGYTF TGTGCCAGCAGTGGAGCAGGGTTAGCTAACTATGGCTACACCTTC
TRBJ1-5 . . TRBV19 CASKGGGNQPQHF TGTGCCAGTAAGGGGGGTGGCAATCAGCCCCAGCATTTT
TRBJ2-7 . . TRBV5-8 CASSNGDRRAYEQYF TGTGCCAGCAGCAACGGAGACCGGAGGGCCTACGAGCAGTACTTC
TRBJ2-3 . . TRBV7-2 CASSLFAGARADTQYF TGTGCCAGCAGCTTATTTGCAGGGGCCAGAGCGGATACGCAGTATTTT
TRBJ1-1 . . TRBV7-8 CASSSRGTLNTEAFF TGTGCCAGCAGCTCCCGCGGGACGTTGAACACTGAAGCTTTCTTT